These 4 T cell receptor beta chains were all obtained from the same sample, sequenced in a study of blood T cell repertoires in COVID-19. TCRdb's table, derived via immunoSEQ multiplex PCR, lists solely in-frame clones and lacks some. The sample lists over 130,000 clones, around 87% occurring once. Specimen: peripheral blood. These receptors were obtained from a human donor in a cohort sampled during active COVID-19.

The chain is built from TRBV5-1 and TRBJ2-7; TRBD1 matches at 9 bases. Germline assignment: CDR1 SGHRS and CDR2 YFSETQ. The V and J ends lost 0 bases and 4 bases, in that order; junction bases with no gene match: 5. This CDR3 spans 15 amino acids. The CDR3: CASSLAPGQGYEQYF. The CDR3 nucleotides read TGCGCCAGCAGCTTGGCCCCGGGACAGGGTTACGAGCAGTACTTC.

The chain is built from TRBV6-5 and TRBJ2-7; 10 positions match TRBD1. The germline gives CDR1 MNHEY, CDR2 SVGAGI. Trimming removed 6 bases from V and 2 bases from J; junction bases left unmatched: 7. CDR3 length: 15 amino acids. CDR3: CASRASGTGAYEQYF. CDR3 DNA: TGTGCCAGCAGGGCTTCCGGGACAGGGGCCTACGAGCAGTACTTC.

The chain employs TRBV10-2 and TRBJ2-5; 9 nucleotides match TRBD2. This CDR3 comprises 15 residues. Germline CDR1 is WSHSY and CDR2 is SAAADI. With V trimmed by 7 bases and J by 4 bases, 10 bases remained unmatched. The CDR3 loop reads CASTFSGTSLETQYF. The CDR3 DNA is TGCGCCAGCACCTTCTCCGGGACTAGCTTAGAGACCCAGTACTTC.

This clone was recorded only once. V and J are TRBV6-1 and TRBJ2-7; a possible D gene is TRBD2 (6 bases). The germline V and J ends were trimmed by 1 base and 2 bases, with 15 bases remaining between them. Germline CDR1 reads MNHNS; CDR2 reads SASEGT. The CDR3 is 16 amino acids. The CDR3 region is CASSEGLDWGAYEQYF. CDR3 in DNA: TGTGCCAGCAGTGAAGGACTAGACTGGGGAGCCTACGAGCAGTACTTC.